Shown below are 29 T cell receptor beta chains from a single sample sequenced in a study of cytomegalovirus exposure and HLA in healthy donors. This PCR relied on a set of 60 Vbeta primers and 13 Jbeta primers. The method was immunoSEQ multiplex PCR; TCRdb's version includes in-frame clones alone and lacks a portion of them. The listing contains some 80,000 clones. Material for sequencing was PBMCs. These receptors originate from a man aged 45-65 years in good health and CMV-seropositive.

The chain carries TRBV4-1 and TRBJ1-1, with D perhaps TRBD1 (5 bases). V was pared by 2 bases and J by 1 base, with 8 bases between. This CDR3 is 14 amino acids long. The germline gives CDR1 MGHRA, CDR2 YSYEKL. CDR3 residues: CASSQTTANTEAFF. For the CDR3, the DNA is TGCGCCAGCAGCCAAACGACAGCGAACACTGAAGCTTTCTTT.

The CDR3 coding sequence is TGCGCCAGCAGCCCCCCCTCGACAGGGTATGGAAACACCATATATTTT. It encodes CASSPPSTGYGNTIYF. The genes are TRBV5-1 and TRBJ1-3; 7 nucleotides align to TRBD1. CDR1 is SGHRS, CDR2 YFSETQ, per germline. Trimming took 4 bases from V and 3 from J; bases not matched to a gene: 10. The CDR3 consists of 16 residues.

The V call is TRBV12-5, the J call TRBJ2-5, with 8 nucleotides matching TRBD1. Germline V gene data show CDR1 as LGHNT and CDR2 as FRNRAP. V lost 1 base and J lost 2; bases outside the gene matches: 6. The CDR3 runs to 16 residues. CDR3: CASGLGGTGAQETQYF. DNA for the CDR3: TGTGCTAGTGGTTTGGGGGGGACAGGTGCGCAAGAGACCCAGTACTTC.

As regards this clone: The sample contains more than one DNA sequence encoding this CDR3. The CDR3 region is CASSLVGTPNTEAFF. The CDR3 bases are TGTGCCAGCAGCTTGGTAGGGACACCGAACACTGAAGCTTTCTTT. The chain recombines TRBV5-6 with TRBJ1-1; weak D call: TRBD1 (6 bases). CDR1 is SGHDT and CDR2 is YYEEEE in the germline V gene. Trimming shortened V by 0 bases and J by 1 base, and 10 bases separated the two germline ends. The CDR3 sequence is 15 residues long. Combining the CDR3 with reference TRBV5-6 and TRBJ1-1 gives the whole variable domain DAGVTQSPTHLIKTRGQQVTLRCSPKSGHDTVSWYQQALGQGPQFIFQYYEEEERQRGNFPDRFSGHQFPNYSSELNVNALLLGDSALYLCASSLVGTPNTEAFFGQGTRLTVV.

The chain couples TRBV5-1 to TRBJ2-7, with 7 nucleotides matching TRBD1. Germline CDR1 and CDR2: SGHRS and YFSETQ. The CDR3 sequence is 14 residues long. The V segment lost 4 bases and the J segment 12 bases; nucleotides outside the gene matches: 16. The CDR3 bases are TGCGCCAGCAGCCCCTTCCCCCGGGACAGTGATAGGTACTTC. Translated, it gives CASSPFPRDSDRYF.

The chain recombines TRBV4-1 with TRBJ2-6, with D perhaps TRBD1 (5 bases). Trimming cost V 0 bases and J 2 bases, with 14 bases left between them. The CDR3 contains 18 residues. CDR1 and CDR2 from the germline V gene are MGHRA and YSYEKL. CDR3 DNA: TGCGCCAGCAGCCAAGAAAGAGATAGGGGCCCTGGGGCCAACGTCCTGACTTTC. Residues: CASSQERDRGPGANVLTF.

V and J are TRBV19 and TRBJ1-4; D unresolved. V gave up 6 bases and J gave up 4 bases, with 6 bases separating them. Germline CDR1 and CDR2: LNHDA and SQIVND (reference sequence). The CDR3 totals 12 residues. This chain's CDR3 is CASRRVNEKLFF. In DNA, the CDR3 is TGTGCCAGTAGGAGAGTTAATGAAAAACTGTTTTTT.

The rearrangement joins TRBV7-6 to TRBJ2-7; D possibly corresponds to TRBD2 (6 bases). From germline, CDR1 is SGHVS and CDR2 FNYEAQ. The CDR3 loop spans 14 amino acids. Trimming pared 3 bases from V and 4 bases from J, leaving 13 bases between. CDR3 DNA: TGTGCCAGCAGCTTGGAGGGGATCGGGTACGAGCAGTACTTC. This codes for CASSLEGIGYEQYF. The full variable domain, completed using reference TRBV7-6 and TRBJ2-7, is GAGVSQSPRYKVTKRGQDVALRCDPISGHVSLYWYRQALGQGPEFLTYFNYEAQQDKSGLPNDRFSAERPEGSISTLTIQRTEQRDSAMYRCASSLEGIGYEQYFGPGTRLTVT.

The rearrangement joins TRBV10-3 to TRBJ2-2; 7 bases line up with TRBD1. The CDR3 consists of 15 residues. Per germline, CDR1 ENHRY and CDR2 SYGVKD. The V segment lost 5 bases and the J segment 1 base; nucleotides outside the gene matches: 4. This chain's CDR3 is CAISSGQLNTGELFF. CDR3 nucleotides: TGTGCCATCAGTTCGGGACAGCTGAACACCGGGGAGCTGTTTTTT.

V is TRBV19 and J is TRBJ1-5, with D maybe TRBD1 (6 bases). Trimming pared 4 bases from V and 5 bases from J, leaving 18 bases between. Germline loops: CDR1 LNHDA, CDR2 SQIVND (reference sequence). This CDR3 contains 16 residues. CDR3 in amino acids: CASSRGQQGFDQPQHF. CDR3 bases: TGTGCCAGTAGTAGGGGACAACAGGGATTCGATCAGCCCCAGCATTTT.

The genes are TRBV5-4 and TRBJ2-7; 14 positions agree with TRBD2. Germline CDR1 SGHNT, CDR2 YYREEE (reference sequence). V trimming: 4 bases; J trimming: 3 bases; junction bases outside the gene matches: 6. The length of the CDR3 is 16 residues. DNA for the CDR3: TGTGCCAGCAGCGCGGGACTAGCGGGAGACCTCTACGAGCAGTACTTC. Protein product: CASSAGLAGDLYEQYF.

The CDR3 DNA follows: TGTGCCAGCAGCTTAAGGGACGGGAGCGAAGACGAGCAGTACTTC. Its translation is CASSLRDGSEDEQYF. The chain uses TRBV13 and TRBJ2-7; tentative D call: TRBD2 (6 bases). V was shortened by 2 bases and J by 5 bases, with 16 bases between the two germline ends. Germline CDR1 and CDR2: PRHDT and FYEKMQ (reference sequence). CDR3 length equals 15 residues.

Notes on this clone: One end of the junction is discordant with germline, which a read error may explain. Other nucleotide sequences in the sample specify the same CDR3. In nucleotides, the CDR3 is TGTGCCAGCTCCCCCTTAGGACAGAATATTAGCAATCAGCCTCAGCATTTT. Protein sequence: CASSPLGQNISNQPQHF. The chain is built from TRBV2 and TRBJ1-5, with a possible D match to TRBD1 (6 bases). The CDR3 totals 17 residues. Germline V gene data show CDR1 as SNHLY and CDR2 as FYNNEI.

The chain is built from TRBV7-9 and TRBJ2-2; maybe TRBD2 (6 bases). CDR3 length: 13 residues. CDR1 is SEHNR, CDR2 FQNEAQ, per germline (reference sequence). With 0 bases removed from V and 10 bases from J, the gap between germline ends came to 9 bases. CDR3 in DNA: TGTGCCAGCAGCTTAGCGGAGGGATTGGAGCTGTTTTTT. It translates to CASSLAEGLELFF.

In nucleotides, the CDR3 is TGTGCCAGCAGCCTAACTAGCGCGGCCGGGGAGCTGTTTTTT. Its translation is CASSLTSAAGELFF. The chain uses TRBV6-4 and TRBJ2-2; 7 bases map to TRBD2. J gave up 6 bases and V 6 bases, and 7 bases lay outside the gene matches. The germline gives CDR1 MRHNA, CDR2 SNTAGT. The CDR3 spans 14 residues.

The chain couples TRBV6-1 to TRBJ2-6; no firm D call. V lost 6 bases, J lost 1 base, and 4 bases lay in between. Germline V CDR1 and CDR2: MNHNS, SASEGT. This CDR3 has 13 residues. In DNA, the CDR3 is TGTGCCAGCAGGGAGTCTGGGGCCAACGTCCTGACTTTC. Translated, it gives CASRESGANVLTF.

The CDR3 protein is CASSSIPGGEQYV. The CDR3 region has the DNA TGTGCCAGCAGCTCAATACCTGGGGGCGAGCAGTACGTC. The chain is built from TRBV7-9 and TRBJ2-7; D is perhaps TRBD1 or TRBD2 (5 bases each). The CDR3 consists of 13 residues. Germline values: CDR1 SEHNR, CDR2 FQNEAQ (reference sequence). With 4 bases removed from V and 6 bases from J, the gap between germline ends came to 13 bases.

The rearrangement joins TRBV12-5 to TRBJ2-2; D is undetermined. This CDR3 spans 12 amino acids. From germline, CDR1 is LGHNT and CDR2 FRNRAP. The germline V and J ends were trimmed by 6 bases and 10 bases, with 12 bases remaining between them. CDR3 DNA sequence: TGTGCTAGTGGCCCTCACTTAGCGGAGCTGTTTTTT. The encoded protein is CASGPHLAELFF.

V gene TRBV28 combines with J gene TRBJ1-1, with D uncertain. CDR3 length equals 14 residues. Germline V lookup: CDR1 MDHEN, CDR2 SYDVKM. Trimming took 5 bases from V and 0 from J, leaving 10 bases between them. CDR3 nucleotides: TGTGCCAGCAGTCGAGTGACAATGAACACTGAAGCTTTCTTT. This sequence encodes CASSRVTMNTEAFF.

The V call is TRBV14, the J call TRBJ1-1; maybe TRBD1 (5 bases). The CDR3 runs to 16 residues. The ends were cut back, 1 base at V and 0 bases at J, with 12 bases in the middle. Germline lookup yields CDR1 SGHDN and CDR2 FVKESK. In nucleotides, the CDR3 is TGTGCCAGCAGCCAAGTCGGGGAGGGGTTGAACACTGAAGCTTTCTTT. It is translated as CASSQVGEGLNTEAFF.

This chain uses TRBV12-5 with TRBJ2-5; perhaps TRBD1 as D (5 bases). Trimming took off 1 base at V and 5 bases at J, with 11 bases between the two ends. The CDR3 runs to 14 residues. In germline, CDR1 is LGHNT, CDR2 FRNRAP. CDR3 region: CASGLEGVVETQYF. In DNA, the CDR3 is TGTGCTAGTGGTTTGGAAGGGGTTGTGGAGACCCAGTACTTC.

This chain joins TRBV2 and TRBJ1-1; 7 bases line up with TRBD1. V was pared by 5 bases and J by 1 base, with 4 bases of the junction left unmatched. The CDR3 has 14 amino acids. In germline, CDR1 is SNHLY, CDR2 FYNNEI. This CDR3 is CASSLQGRNTEAFF. The CDR3 nucleotides are TGTGCCAGCAGTTTACAGGGGAGGAACACTGAAGCTTTCTTT.

The chain combines TRBV5-4 with TRBJ2-3; TRBD2 matches at 7 bases. Germline loops: CDR1 SGHNT, CDR2 YYREEE (reference sequence). The CDR3 is made up of 15 amino acids. V lost 0 bases, J lost 0 bases, and 1 base stayed unmatched. This CDR3 reads CASSLGLASTDTQYF. The CDR3 DNA follows: TGTGCCAGCAGCTTGGGACTAGCAAGCACAGATACGCAGTATTTT.

The rearrangement links TRBV27 to TRBJ2-1, with a possible D match to TRBD2 (6 bases). The germline V gene has CDR1 MNHEY and CDR2 SMNVEV (reference sequence). The CDR3 has 14 amino acids. The V gene lost 7 bases and the J gene lost 10 bases, with 20 bases spanning the gap. The CDR3 DNA reads TGTGCCAGCACCTTACCCGGGGCTCGGGGGGAGCAGTTCTTC. Its protein product is CASTLPGARGEQFF.

The V and J genes are TRBV4-1 and TRBJ2-1; no reliable D call. Trimming stripped 0 bases from V and 2 bases from J, with 14 bases between. From germline, CDR1 is MGHRA and CDR2 YSYEKL. CDR3 length: 17 amino acids. CDR3 nucleotides: TGCGCCAGCAGCCAAGATCGTAGGAGAAGCCCCTACAATGAGCAGTTCTTC. It is translated as CASSQDRRRSPYNEQFF.

Concerning this clone: This sample also contains other DNA sequences that code for the same CDR3. The chain carries TRBV7-2 and TRBJ2-7, with TRBD2 matching over 8 bases. V shed 4 bases, J shed 4 bases, and the junction held 12 bases outside the gene matches. The CDR3 extends over 16 amino acids. From germline, CDR1 is SGHTA and CDR2 FQGNSA. In DNA form, the CDR3 reads TGTGCCAGCAGCTCAAGACTGGCGGGGGGCGGGTACGAGCAGTACGTC. Translated, it gives CASSSRLAGGGYEQYV.

The genes are TRBV19 and TRBJ2-7; 7 bases map to TRBD1. Unmatched junction bases numbered 2, after V lost 3 bases and J lost 0 bases. Germline values: CDR1 LNHDA, CDR2 SQIVND (reference sequence). The CDR3 covers 14 residues. The chain's CDR3 is CASSMDRSSYEQYV. In DNA, the CDR3 is TGTGCCAGTAGTATGGACAGGAGCTCCTACGAGCAGTACGTC.

The rearrangement links TRBV7-9 to TRBJ2-6, with D unresolved. This CDR3 has 15 residues. The germline V gene has CDR1 SEHNR and CDR2 FQNEAQ (reference sequence). Trimming removed 3 bases from V and 0 bases from J, with 6 bases in between. The CDR3 sequence is CASSFRSSGANVLTF. The CDR3 region has the DNA TGTGCCAGCAGCTTCCGGAGCTCTGGGGCCAACGTCCTGACTTTC.

The rearrangement uses TRBV6-1 and TRBJ2-2; a possible D gene is TRBD2 (7 bases). The CDR3 spans 15 residues. In germline, CDR1 is MNHNS, CDR2 SASEGT. V lost 6 bases and J lost 7, with 18 bases in between. Here the CDR3 reads CASSTAQGRGGELFF. In DNA form, the CDR3 reads TGTGCCAGCAGCACCGCCCAGGGGAGGGGCGGGGAGCTGTTTTTT.